This passage covers 4 T cell receptor beta chains from one sample sequenced in a study of T cell repertoires in cytomegalovirus infection. Antigens for these TCRs are unknown. TCRdb itself ran the reads through MiXCR, one entry per CDR3 protein. Among about 180,000 distinct CDR3 sequences listed, less than 25% were seen once. The sample here was CD8+ T cells from cultured PBMCs, taken from culture after CMV antigen stimulation. These receptors originate from a human donor in good health (CMV status not recorded). Some clones in this sample may be carry-over from other donors' samples.

This clonotype has more than one count but fewer than ten. The rearrangement uses TRBV24-1 and TRBJ2-1; no definite D call. CDR1 is KGHDR, CDR2 SFDVKD, per germline. The CDR3 extends over 13 amino acids. V lost 0 bases, J lost 5 bases, and 4 bases lay in between. The CDR3 sequence is CATSDLDHNEQFF. The CDR3 region has the DNA TGTGCCACCAGTGATTTGGACCACAATGAGCAGTTCTTC.

V is TRBV12-3 or TRBV12-4 and J is TRBJ1-1; D possibly corresponds to TRBD1 (6 bases). Trimming took off 5 bases at V and 0 bases at J, with 19 bases between the two ends. This CDR3 is 17 amino acids long. The CDR3 loop reads CASSLGGSPLMNTEAFF. Written as DNA, the CDR3 is TGTGCCAGCAGTCTAGGGGGGTCCCCCCTCATGAACACTGAAGCTTTCTTT.

There are a few counts of this clonotype. V and J are TRBV4-2 and TRBJ2-7; TRBD2 agrees at 7 bases. Germline values: CDR1 LGHNA, CDR2 YNFKEQ. This CDR3 contains 17 residues. V dropped 3 bases and J dropped 4; count of bases not matched to a gene: 15. CDR3 protein: CASSQARFGRGGYEQYF. The DNA for the CDR3 is TGTGCCAGCAGCCAGGCCCGGTTCGGCCGGGGAGGGTACGAGCAGTACTTC.

This clonotype was seen more than once but under ten times. The V and J genes are TRBV7-8 and TRBJ1-4, with 7 nucleotides matching TRBD1. The CDR3 contains 15 residues. The V gene's germline CDR1 is SGHVS and CDR2 FQNEAQ. Trimming at V came to 3 bases and at J to 3 bases, leaving 4 bases not matched to a gene. CDR3 region: CASSLGRGSNEKLFF. The DNA of the CDR3 is TGTGCCAGCAGCTTGGGCAGGGGGTCTAATGAAAAACTGTTTTTT. The whole variable domain, filled in from reference TRBV7-8 and TRBJ1-4, reads GAGVSQSPRYKVAKRGQDVALRCDPISGHVSLFWYQQALGQGPEFLTYFQNEAQLDKSGLPSDRFFAERPEGSVSTLKIQRTQQEDSAVYLCASSLGRGSNEKLFFGSGTQLSVL.